This T cell receptor beta chain derives from a study of cytomegalovirus exposure and HLA in healthy donors. Points from the study as a whole: As a later analysis revealed, most CMV-associated TCR beta chains appeared HLA-restricted. Relative to equally common others, HLA-associated TCR beta chains showed greater clonal expansion in a later analysis.

The PCR used 60 Vbeta and 13 Jbeta primers. Some clones are missing from TCRdb's copy, which holds only in-frame ones; the method was immunoSEQ multiplex PCR. The table has roughly 160,000 clones, 82% seen once; the top ten hold approximately 11%. This clone has just a few counts. Its target is unknown. Between the trimmed V and J ends, which lost 6 bases and 3 bases, there was a span of 11 bases. The CDR3 contains 13 residues. Germline values: CDR1 SGHRS, CDR2 YFSETQ. The material sequenced was PBMCs. This clonotype was sampled from a man aged 50-59 years in good health and CMV-seropositive. The chain combines TRBV5-1 with TRBJ2-3, with D unclear. Here the CDR3 DNA reads TGCGCCAGCATGGTAGCAATGACAGATACGCAGTATTTT. Amino acids: CASMVAMTDTQYF. The entire variable domain, with the rest obtained from reference TRBV5-1 and TRBJ2-3, is as follows: KAGVTQTPRYLIKTRGQQVTLSCSPISGHRSVSWYQQTPGQGLQFLFEYFSETQRNKGNFPGRFSGRQFSNSRSEMNVSTLELGDSALYLCASMVAMTDTQYFGPGTRLTVL.